Each of the 27 T cell receptor beta chains below was sequenced from the same sample in a study of spatial heterogeneity in lung cancer. TCRdb re-analysed the 5' RACE reads in MiXCR, keeping a single row per CDR3 protein. The sample has about 22,000 distinct CDR3 sequences, just under 6% seen once. Time point denoted: sample taken at primary tumor resection. The sequences come from PBMCs, collected at surgery. Receptors were obtained from a male donor with early-stage non-small cell lung cancer.

The table lists this clonotype with many counts. The J gene is TRBJ1-1, the V gene TRBV9, with no clear D. Germline CDR1 and CDR2: SGDLS and YYNGEE. Trimming removed 4 bases from V and 7 bases from J, with 14 bases in between. The CDR3 sequence is 13 residues long. The CDR3 sequence: CASSLTRSGEAFF. The CDR3 region has the DNA TGTGCCAGCAGCCTCACACGATCCGGTGAAGCTTTCTTT.

This clonotype showed up many times. The chain joins TRBV7-9 to TRBJ2-7; 9 bases agree with TRBD2. CDR1 and CDR2 (germline): SEHNR, FQNEAQ (reference sequence). The V segment lost 1 base and the J segment 2 bases; nucleotides outside the gene matches: 9. The CDR3 length is 17 residues. The CDR3 region is CASSLELYSGGPYEQYF. The DNA for the CDR3 is TGTGCCAGCAGCTTAGAACTCTACAGCGGGGGGCCCTACGAGCAGTACTTC.

The sample holds many counts of this clonotype. The J gene is TRBJ2-2, the V gene TRBV7-3; D may match TRBD1 or TRBD2 (6 bases each). CDR3 length: 16 amino acids. Trimming left V 5 bases short and J 3 bases short, with 16 bases between. Per the germline V gene, CDR1 is SGHTA and CDR2 is FQGTGA. The CDR3 here is CASSRRGASDTGELFF. The CDR3 coding sequence is TGTGCCAGCAGCCGAAGGGGGGCGAGCGACACCGGGGAGCTGTTTTTT.

The table lists this clonotype with many counts. This sequence joins TRBV15 and TRBJ2-5, with 9 bases identical to TRBD2. Unmatched junction bases numbered 3, after V lost 6 bases and J lost 4 bases. Germline V lookup: CDR1 LNHNV, CDR2 YYDKDF (reference sequence). This CDR3 is 13 amino acids long. CDR3 amino acids: CATRASGVETQYF. The CDR3 nucleotides read TGTGCCACCAGGGCTAGCGGGGTAGAGACCCAGTACTTC.

This clonotype has ten or more counts. The chain uses TRBV29-1 and TRBJ2-7, with 10 bases fitting TRBD2. CDR3 size: 14 residues. With V trimmed by 4 bases and J by 4 bases, 7 bases remained unmatched. The germline V gene has CDR1 SQVTM and CDR2 ANQGSEA. The chain's CDR3 is CSVGASGSLYEQYF. In DNA, the CDR3 is TGCAGCGTTGGGGCTAGCGGGAGTCTGTACGAGCAGTACTTC.

This clonotype was counted at least ten times. The rearrangement uses TRBV7-9 and TRBJ2-3; TRBD2 is a possible D gene (5 bases). This CDR3 has 12 residues. CDR1 is SEHNR, CDR2 FQNEAQ, per germline (reference sequence). Trimming removed 6 bases at V and 5 bases at J, with 9 bases between. The CDR3 bases are TGTGCCAGCAGAGCGGTTGGAGATACGCAGTATTTT. This gives the protein CASRAVGDTQYF. The complete variable domain, with remaining parts taken from reference TRBV7-9 and TRBJ2-3, reads DTGVSQNPRHKITKRGQNVTFRCDPISEHNRLYWYRQTLGQGPEFLTYFQNEAQLEKSRLLSDRFSAERPKGSFSTLEIQRTEQGDSAMYLCASRAVGDTQYFGPGTRLTVL.

In this sample, this clonotype turned up a few times. The V and J genes are TRBV3-1 and TRBJ2-2, with 9 bases fitting TRBD1. The ends lost 5 bases at V and 4 bases at J; junction bases unmatched: 5. CDR3 size: 15 residues. CDR1 LGHDT and CDR2 YNNKEL come from the germline V gene (reference sequence). The DNA for the CDR3 is TGTGCCAGCAGCTACCCGGGACAGGGCACCGGGGAGCTGTTTTTT. Its protein product is CASSYPGQGTGELFF.

This clonotype was recorded at least ten times. The chain is built from TRBV5-5 and TRBJ2-1; D unresolved. The CDR3 sequence is 13 residues long. Between the trimmed V and J ends, which lost 7 bases and 9 bases, there was a span of 17 bases. CDR1 is SGHKS, CDR2 YYEKEE, per germline (reference sequence). This chain's CDR3 is CASLKEIPGEQFF. In DNA, the CDR3 is TGTGCCAGCTTGAAGGAGATCCCGGGTGAGCAGTTCTTC.

This clonotype was seen many times. This sequence joins TRBV6-1 and TRBJ2-3; 7 positions agree with TRBD1. The junction had 13 bases not matched to a gene; V was cut back by 7 bases and J by 3 bases. The germline V gene encodes CDR1 MNHNS and CDR2 SASEGT. The CDR3 runs 16 residues. As DNA, the CDR3 is TGTGCCAGCAATCGGGACAGCAACCTCCCGACAGATACGCAGTATTTT. Encoded protein: CASNRDSNLPTDTQYF.

This clonotype has ten or more counts. The chain has TRBV28 and TRBJ2-1; D is perhaps TRBD2 (6 bases). The CDR3 has 14 amino acids. The germline CDR1 and CDR2 sequences are MDHEN and SYDVKM. Trimming cost V 2 bases and J 14 bases, with 19 bases left between them. The CDR3 reads CASSLGGTAAGEFF. The CDR3 DNA is TGTGCCAGCAGTTTAGGGGGGACGGCGGCAGGAGAGTTCTTC.

At least ten counts were recorded for this clonotype. The chain has TRBV28 and TRBJ1-5; D is unclear. Germline-derived CDR1 and CDR2 are MDHEN and SYDVKM. The CDR3 runs to 14 residues. Trimming left V 4 bases short and J 0 bases short, with 7 bases between. The chain's CDR3 is CASSSHVSNQPQHF. CDR3 sequence (DNA): TGTGCCAGCAGTTCCCATGTTAGCAATCAGCCCCAGCATTTT. The full variable domain, completed using reference TRBV28 and TRBJ1-5, is DVKVTQSSRYLVKRTGEKVFLECVQDMDHENMFWYRQDPGLGLRLIYFSYDVKMKEKGDIPEGYSVSREKKERFSLILESASTNQTSMYLCASSSHVSNQPQHFGDGTRLSIL.

This clonotype was found many times. This chain uses TRBV5-1 with TRBJ2-1; 10 bases match TRBD2. The germline gives CDR1 SGHRS, CDR2 YFSETQ. The CDR3 totals 15 residues. V gave up 1 base and J gave up 6 bases; unmatched junction bases: 4. The CDR3 protein is CASSLKAGGINEQFF. CDR3 DNA: TGCGCCAGCAGCTTGAAAGCGGGAGGGATCAATGAGCAGTTCTTC.

This clonotype occurred many times. The rearrangement uses TRBV19 and TRBJ2-4, with D perhaps TRBD1 or TRBD2 (5 bases each). The CDR3 length is 15 residues. Germline V CDR1 and CDR2: LNHDA, SQIVND (reference sequence). V was clipped by 4 bases and J by 4 bases, with 14 bases between them. The CDR3 DNA follows: TGTGCCAGTAGTAGGGGGAAATGGGTTAAAAACATTCAGTACTTC. This encodes CASSRGKWVKNIQYF.

The chain recombines TRBV30 with TRBJ1-5; D is unclear. CDR3 length: 15 amino acids. CDR1 and CDR2 from the germline V gene are GTSNPN and SVGIG (reference sequence). V was clipped by 0 bases and J by 7 bases, with 16 bases between them. The CDR3 DNA follows: TGTGCCTGGAGTGTACTAAAAGGGCCGGGACAGCCCCAGCATTTT. Translation gives CAWSVLKGPGQPQHF.

This clonotype has a count of ten or more. The chain employs TRBV7-2 and TRBJ1-1; D ambiguous. The CDR3 length is 14 residues. CDR1 and CDR2 from the germline V gene are SGHTA and FQGNSA. V was trimmed by 0 bases and J by 4 bases, leaving 9 bases between them. DNA of the CDR3: TGTGCCAGCAGCTTAGCCGGCTCGGGCACTGAAGCTTTCTTT. This sequence encodes CASSLAGSGTEAFF.

This clonotype was seen many times. The rearrangement joins TRBV6-5 to TRBJ1-3; no clear D. Trimming stripped 2 bases from V and 1 base from J, with 12 bases between. Germline-derived CDR1 and CDR2 are MNHEY and SVGAGI. This CDR3 has 16 residues. In nucleotides, the CDR3 is TGTGCCAGCAGTTACCAGTCGGTGGATTCTGGAAACACCATATATTTT. Its translation: CASSYQSVDSGNTIYF.

This clonotype has a count of ten or more. The chain recombines TRBV12-3 or TRBV12-4 with TRBJ2-3; TRBD1 is a possible D gene (5 bases). The CDR3 is 15 residues long. V dropped 3 bases and J dropped 1 base, with 11 bases sitting between them. Here the CDR3 DNA reads TGTGCCAGCAGTTTGCAGGGAATGCGCACAGATACGCAGTATTTT. Protein sequence: CASSLQGMRTDTQYF.

In its sample, this clonotype was seen many times. The V and J genes are TRBV28 and TRBJ1-2, with D maybe TRBD1 (5 bases). V lost 1 base to trimming and J lost 1 base, with 19 bases between them. Per germline, CDR1 MDHEN and CDR2 SYDVKM. This CDR3 region has 18 residues. In DNA form, the CDR3 reads TGTGCCAGCAGTTTATTCTTTTTTCAGGGACTAGTTAACTATGGCTACACCTTC. It is translated as CASSLFFFQGLVNYGYTF.

This clonotype was picked up many times. V gene TRBV2 combines with J gene TRBJ2-5, with 12 bases aligning to TRBD2. The ends lost 9 bases at V and 4 bases at J; junction bases unmatched: 9. Looked up from germline, CDR1 is SNHLY and CDR2 is FYNNEI. The CDR3 is made up of 15 amino acids. The CDR3 loop reads CASTPTSGRRETQYF. Here the CDR3 DNA reads TGTGCCAGTACTCCGACTAGCGGGAGACGAGAGACCCAGTACTTC.

The table lists this clonotype with many counts. The genes are TRBV13 and TRBJ1-2, with D uncertain. The CDR3 has 15 residues. Per the germline V gene, CDR1 is PRHDT and CDR2 is FYEKMQ (reference sequence). V lost 5 bases and J lost 2, with 15 bases in between. The DNA for the CDR3 is TGTGCCAGCAGCAGGCGCATGGAGCCCAACTATGGCTACACCTTC. This sequence encodes CASSRRMEPNYGYTF. Full variable domain (remainder filled in from reference TRBV13 and TRBJ1-2): AAGVIQSPRHLIKEKRETATLKCYPIPRHDTVYWYQQGPGQDPQFLISFYEKMQSDKGSIPDRFSAQQFSDYHSELNMSSLELGDSALYFCASSRRMEPNYGYTFGSGTRLTVV.

The CDR3 DNA reads TGCAGTGCCCAATCTGGGAACACCGGGGAGCTGTTTTTT. Its protein product is CSAQSGNTGELFF. This chain joins TRBV20-1 and TRBJ2-2; D call uncertain. Trimming pared 6 bases from V and 1 base from J, leaving 9 bases between. The CDR3 is 13 amino acids. Germline lookup yields CDR1 DFQATT and CDR2 SNEGSKA (reference sequence).

This chain joins TRBV11-2 and TRBJ2-7; D unresolved. This CDR3 is 12 amino acids long. Trimming removed 3 bases at V and 6 bases at J, with 9 bases between. Germline values: CDR1 SGHAT, CDR2 FQNNGV. The CDR3 is CASSLSDREQYF. CDR3 nucleotides: TGTGCCAGCAGCTTGTCGGACCGCGAGCAGTACTTC.

At least ten counts were recorded for this clonotype. The V gene is TRBV28, the J gene TRBJ1-1; TRBD1 matches 12 bases. The CDR3 contains 20 residues. J lost 1 base, V lost 5 bases, and 17 bases had no gene match. Germline V gene lookup returns CDR1 MDHEN and CDR2 SYDVKM. CDR3 amino acids: CASSLNLPGQGARRNTEAFF. The CDR3 DNA reads as TGTGCCAGCAGTCTGAATCTACCGGGACAGGGGGCAAGGAGGAACACTGAAGCTTTCTTT.

This clonotype showed up many times. The V call is TRBV11-2, the J call TRBJ2-5; 13 nucleotides match TRBD2. The junction had 3 bases not matched to a gene; V was cut back by 4 bases and J by 4 bases. Per germline, CDR1 SGHAT and CDR2 FQNNGV. CDR3 length: 15 amino acids. The CDR3 sequence: CASSSRTSGGETQYF. CDR3 coding DNA: TGTGCCAGCAGCTCACGGACTAGCGGGGGAGAGACCCAGTACTTC.

This clonotype was recorded at least ten times. The chain employs TRBV9 and TRBJ2-3, with unresolved D. The CDR3 sequence is 15 residues long. From germline, CDR1 is SGDLS and CDR2 YYNGEE. V was clipped by 0 bases and J by 2 bases, with 10 bases between them. The CDR3 region is CASSVVPQDTDTQYF. CDR3 DNA: TGTGCCAGCAGCGTAGTACCACAAGACACAGATACGCAGTATTTT. Complete variable domain (other parts from reference TRBV9 and TRBJ2-3): DSGVTQTPKHLITATGQRVTLRCSPRSGDLSVYWYQQSLDQGLQFLIQYYNGEERAKGNILERFSAQQFPDLHSELNLSSLELGDSALYFCASSVVPQDTDTQYFGPGTRLTVL.

The chain employs TRBV7-2 and TRBJ1-6; TRBD1 agrees at 7 bases. V lost 8 bases and J lost 6; bases outside the gene matches: 7. The germline CDR1 and CDR2 sequences are SGHTA and FQGNSA. The length of the CDR3 is 14 residues. CDR3 region: CASGPGGLNSPLHF. The CDR3 DNA follows: TGTGCCAGCGGTCCAGGGGGTCTTAATTCACCCCTCCACTTT. Complete variable domain (other parts from reference TRBV7-2 and TRBJ1-6): GAGVSQSPSNKVTEKGKDVELRCDPISGHTALYWYRQSLGQGLEFLIYFQGNSAPDKSGLPSDRFSAERTGGSVSTLTIQRTQQEDSAVYLCASGPGGLNSPLHFGNGTRLTVT.

In this sample, this clonotype turned up many times. The rearrangement uses TRBV7-2 and TRBJ1-1; D ambiguous. Per germline, CDR1 SGHTA and CDR2 FQGNSA. This CDR3 has 14 amino acids. V lost 3 bases, J lost 3 bases, and 11 bases lay in between. DNA of the CDR3: TGTGCCAGCAGCTTTCTGATGGGGTACACTGAAGCTTTCTTT. Translated: CASSFLMGYTEAFF.